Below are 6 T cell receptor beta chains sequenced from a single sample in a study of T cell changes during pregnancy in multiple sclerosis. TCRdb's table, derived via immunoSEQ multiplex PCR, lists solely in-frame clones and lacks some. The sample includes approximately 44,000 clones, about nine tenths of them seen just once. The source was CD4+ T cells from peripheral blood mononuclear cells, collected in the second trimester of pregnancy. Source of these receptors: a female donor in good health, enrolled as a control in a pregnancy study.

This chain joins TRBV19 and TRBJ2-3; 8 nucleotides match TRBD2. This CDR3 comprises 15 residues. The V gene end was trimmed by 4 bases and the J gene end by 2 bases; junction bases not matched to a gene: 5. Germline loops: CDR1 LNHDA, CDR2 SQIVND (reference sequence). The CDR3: CASSRLAGITDTQYF. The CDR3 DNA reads TGTGCCAGTAGTAGGTTAGCGGGAATCACAGATACGCAGTATTTT.

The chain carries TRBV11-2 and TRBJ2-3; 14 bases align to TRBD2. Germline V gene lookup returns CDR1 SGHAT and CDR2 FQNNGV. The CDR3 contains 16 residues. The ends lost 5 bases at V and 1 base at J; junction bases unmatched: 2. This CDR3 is CASSAGLAGGTDTQYF. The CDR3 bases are TGTGCCAGCAGCGCGGGACTAGCGGGGGGCACAGATACGCAGTATTTT. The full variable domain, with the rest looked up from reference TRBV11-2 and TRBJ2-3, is EAGVAQSPRYKIIEKRQSVAFWCNPISGHATLYWYQQILGQGPKLLIQFQNNGVVDDSQLPKDRFSAERLKGVDSTLKIQPAKLEDSAVYLCASSAGLAGGTDTQYFGPGTRLTVL.

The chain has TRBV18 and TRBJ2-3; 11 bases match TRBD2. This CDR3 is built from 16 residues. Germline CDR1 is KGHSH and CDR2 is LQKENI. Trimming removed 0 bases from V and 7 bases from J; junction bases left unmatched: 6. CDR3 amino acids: CASSPPSSGGHNTQYF. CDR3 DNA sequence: TGTGCCAGCTCACCACCGTCTAGCGGGGGGCATAATACGCAGTATTTT.

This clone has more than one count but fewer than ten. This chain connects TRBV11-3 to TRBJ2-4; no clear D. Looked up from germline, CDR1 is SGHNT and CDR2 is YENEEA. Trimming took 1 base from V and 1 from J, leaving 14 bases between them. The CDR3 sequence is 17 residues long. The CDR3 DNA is TGTGCCAGCAGCTTAGCAGTCGTCCGGAGCGCCAAAAACATTCAGTACTTC. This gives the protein CASSLAVVRSAKNIQYF. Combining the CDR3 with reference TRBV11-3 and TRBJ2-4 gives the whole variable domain EAGVVQSPRYKIIEKKQPVAFWCNPISGHNTLYWYLQNLGQGPELLIRYENEEAVDDSQLPKDRFSAERLKGVDSTLKIQPAELGDSAVYLCASSLAVVRSAKNIQYFGAGTRLSVL.

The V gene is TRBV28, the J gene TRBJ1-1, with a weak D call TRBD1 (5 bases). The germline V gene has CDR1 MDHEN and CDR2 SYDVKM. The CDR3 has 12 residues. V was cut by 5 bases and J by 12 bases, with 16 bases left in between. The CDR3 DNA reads TGTGCCAGCAGTATACGGGACTCAACAACTTTCTTT. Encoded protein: CASSIRDSTTFF.

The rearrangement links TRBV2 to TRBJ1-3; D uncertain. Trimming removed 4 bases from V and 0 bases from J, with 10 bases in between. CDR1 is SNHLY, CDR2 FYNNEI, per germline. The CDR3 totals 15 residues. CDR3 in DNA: TGTGCCAGCAGTGTCCGAACTTACTCTGGAAACACCATATATTTT. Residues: CASSVRTYSGNTIYF. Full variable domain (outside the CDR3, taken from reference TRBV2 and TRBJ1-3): EPEVTQTPSHQVTQMGQEVILRCVPISNHLYFYWYRQILGQKVEFLVSFYNNEISEKSEIFDDQFSVERPDGSNFTLKIRSTKLEDSAMYFCASSVRTYSGNTIYFGEGSWLTVV.